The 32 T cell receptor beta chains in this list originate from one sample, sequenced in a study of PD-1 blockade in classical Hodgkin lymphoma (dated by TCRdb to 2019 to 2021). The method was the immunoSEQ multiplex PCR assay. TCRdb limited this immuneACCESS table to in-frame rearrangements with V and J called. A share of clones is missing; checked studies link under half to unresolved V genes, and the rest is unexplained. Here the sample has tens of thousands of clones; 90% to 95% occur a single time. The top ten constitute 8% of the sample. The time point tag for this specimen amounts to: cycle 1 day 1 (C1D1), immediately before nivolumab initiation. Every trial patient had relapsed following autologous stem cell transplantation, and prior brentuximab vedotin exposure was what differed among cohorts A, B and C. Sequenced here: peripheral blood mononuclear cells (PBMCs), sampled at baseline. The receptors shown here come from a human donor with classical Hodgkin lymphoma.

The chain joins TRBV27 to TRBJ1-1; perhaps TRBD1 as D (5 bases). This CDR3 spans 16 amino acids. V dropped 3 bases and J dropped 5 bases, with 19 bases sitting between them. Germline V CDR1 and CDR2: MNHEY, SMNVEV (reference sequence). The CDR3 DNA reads TGTGCCAGCAGTTTGGAGGGACGTTTGTTTTTGACTGAAGCTTTCTTT. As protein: CASSLEGRLFLTEAFF.

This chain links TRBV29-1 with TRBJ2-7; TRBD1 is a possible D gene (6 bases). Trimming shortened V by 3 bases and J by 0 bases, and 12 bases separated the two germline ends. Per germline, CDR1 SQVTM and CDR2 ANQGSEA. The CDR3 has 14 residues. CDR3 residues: CSVEAGEPSYEQYF. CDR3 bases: TGCAGCGTTGAGGCAGGGGAGCCCTCCTACGAGCAGTACTTC.

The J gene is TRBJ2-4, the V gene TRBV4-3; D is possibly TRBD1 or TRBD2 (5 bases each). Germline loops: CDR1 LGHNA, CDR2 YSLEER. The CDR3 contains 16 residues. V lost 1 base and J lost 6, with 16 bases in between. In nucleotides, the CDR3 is TGCGCCAGCAGCCAAGTGGAGAGGGGCCGAGGAAACATTCAGTACTTC. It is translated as CASSQVERGRGNIQYF.

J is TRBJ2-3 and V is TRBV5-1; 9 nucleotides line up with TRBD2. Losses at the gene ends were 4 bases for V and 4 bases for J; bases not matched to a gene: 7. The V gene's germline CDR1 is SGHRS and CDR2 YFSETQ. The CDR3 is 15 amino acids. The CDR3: CASSLRKRGADTQYF. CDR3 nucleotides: TGCGCCAGCAGCCTAAGAAAGCGGGGGGCAGATACGCAGTATTTT.

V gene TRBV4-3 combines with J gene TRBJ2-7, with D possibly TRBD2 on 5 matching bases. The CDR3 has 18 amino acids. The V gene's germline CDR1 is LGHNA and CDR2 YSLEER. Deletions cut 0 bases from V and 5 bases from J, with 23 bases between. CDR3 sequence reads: CASSQDPPEAQQADEQYF. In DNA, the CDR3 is TGCGCCAGCAGCCAAGATCCCCCGGAGGCGCAGCAGGCGGACGAGCAGTACTTC.

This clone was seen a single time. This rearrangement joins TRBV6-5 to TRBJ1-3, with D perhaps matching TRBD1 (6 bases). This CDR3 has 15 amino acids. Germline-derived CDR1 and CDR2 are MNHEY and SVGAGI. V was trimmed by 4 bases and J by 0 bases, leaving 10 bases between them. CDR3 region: CASSWGHFSGNTIYF. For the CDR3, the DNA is TGTGCCAGCAGTTGGGGACATTTCTCTGGAAACACCATATATTTT.

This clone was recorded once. The CDR3 sequence: CAIMSGQGYTGELFF. CDR3 nucleotide sequence: TGTGCCATAATGAGCGGACAGGGGTACACCGGGGAGCTGTTTTTT. The chain couples TRBV6-5 to TRBJ2-2; 9 bases are shared with TRBD1. CDR1 and CDR2 from the germline V gene are MNHEY and SVGAGI. Trimming cost V 10 bases and J 3 bases; bases outside gene matches: 9. CDR3 size: 15 residues.

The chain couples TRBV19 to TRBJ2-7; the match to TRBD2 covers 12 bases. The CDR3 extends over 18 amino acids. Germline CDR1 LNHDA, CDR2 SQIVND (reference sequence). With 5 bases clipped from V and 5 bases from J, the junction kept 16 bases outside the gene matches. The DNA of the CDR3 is TGTGCCAGTAGTGCACTAGCGGGAGGTGGGCTTCTAGGGGACGAGCAGTACTTC. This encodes CASSALAGGGLLGDEQYF. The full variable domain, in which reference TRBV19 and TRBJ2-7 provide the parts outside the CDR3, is DGGITQSPKYLFRKEGQNVTLSCEQNLNHDAMYWYRQDPGQGLRLIYYSQIVNDFQKGDIAEGYSVSREKKESFPLTVTSAQKNPTAFYLCASSALAGGGLLGDEQYFGPGTRLTVT.

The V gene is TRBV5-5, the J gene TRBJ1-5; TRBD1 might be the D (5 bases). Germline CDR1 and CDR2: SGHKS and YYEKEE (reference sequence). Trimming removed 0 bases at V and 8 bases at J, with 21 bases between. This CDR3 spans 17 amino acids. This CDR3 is CASSLALPAGLREPQHF. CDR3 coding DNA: TGTGCCAGCAGCTTGGCCCTGCCGGCGGGGCTCCGGGAGCCCCAGCATTTT.

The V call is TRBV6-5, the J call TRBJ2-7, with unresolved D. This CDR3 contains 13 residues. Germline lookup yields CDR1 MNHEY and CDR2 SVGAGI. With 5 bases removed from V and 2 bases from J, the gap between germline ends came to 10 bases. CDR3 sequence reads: CASSNSVTYEQYF. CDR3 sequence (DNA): TGTGCCAGCAGTAATTCGGTAACCTACGAGCAGTACTTC.

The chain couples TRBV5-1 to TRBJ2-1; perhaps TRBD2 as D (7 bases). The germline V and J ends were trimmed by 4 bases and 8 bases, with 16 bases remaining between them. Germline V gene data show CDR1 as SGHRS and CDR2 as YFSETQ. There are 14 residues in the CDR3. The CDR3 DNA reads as TGCGCCAGCAGCCCCGGGGGGCGGTATGATGAGCAGTTCTTC. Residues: CASSPGGRYDEQFF.

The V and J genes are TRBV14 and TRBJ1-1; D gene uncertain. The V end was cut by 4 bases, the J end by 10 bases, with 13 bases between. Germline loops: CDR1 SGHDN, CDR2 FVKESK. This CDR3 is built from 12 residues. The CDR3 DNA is TGTGCCAGCAGCCCCGACCCCAGAGGAGCTTTCTTT. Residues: CASSPDPRGAFF.

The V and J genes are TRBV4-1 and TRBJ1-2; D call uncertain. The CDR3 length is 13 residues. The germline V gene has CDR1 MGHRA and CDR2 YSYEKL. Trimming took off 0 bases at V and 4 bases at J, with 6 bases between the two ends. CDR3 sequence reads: CASSQDYPYGYTF. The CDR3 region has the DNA TGCGCCAGCAGCCAAGATTACCCCTATGGCTACACCTTC.

The CDR3 spells CASSLTGETGNEQFF. The DNA of the CDR3 is TGTGCCAGCAGCCTAACAGGGGAAACGGGAAATGAGCAGTTCTTC. The gene calls are TRBV4-2 and TRBJ2-1, with 7 bases aligning to TRBD1. The junction had 10 bases not matched to a gene; V was cut back by 4 bases and J by 7 bases. The CDR3 contains 15 residues. CDR1 LGHNA and CDR2 YNFKEQ come from the germline V gene.

The CDR3 loop reads CASSHRPGLAATDTQYF. CDR3 DNA: TGTGCCAGCAGCCATAGACCGGGACTAGCGGCGACAGATACGCAGTATTTT. V is TRBV16 and J is TRBJ2-3; 11 bases match TRBD2. The V gene's germline CDR1 is KGHSY and CDR2 FQNENV. The CDR3 spans 17 residues. V trimming: 3 bases; J trimming: 3 bases; junction bases outside the gene matches: 8.

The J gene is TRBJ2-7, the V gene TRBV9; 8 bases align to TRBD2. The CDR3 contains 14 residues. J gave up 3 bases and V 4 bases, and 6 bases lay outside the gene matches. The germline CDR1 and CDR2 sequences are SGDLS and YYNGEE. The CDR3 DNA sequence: TGTGCCAGCAGCCCGGGACTAGACCTCTACGAGCAGTACTTC. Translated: CASSPGLDLYEQYF.

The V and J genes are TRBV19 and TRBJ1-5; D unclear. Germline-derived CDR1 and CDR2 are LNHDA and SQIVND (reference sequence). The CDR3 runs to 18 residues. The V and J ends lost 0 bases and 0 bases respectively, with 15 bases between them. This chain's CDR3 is CASSIDVTALHSNQPQHF. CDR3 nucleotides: TGTGCCAGTAGTATAGATGTAACAGCCCTTCATAGCAATCAGCCCCAGCATTTT.

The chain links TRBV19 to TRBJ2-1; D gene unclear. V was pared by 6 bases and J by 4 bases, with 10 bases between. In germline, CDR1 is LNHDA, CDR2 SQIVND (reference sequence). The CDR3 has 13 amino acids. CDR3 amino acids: CASRASEYNEQFF. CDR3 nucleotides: TGTGCCAGTAGGGCGAGCGAGTACAATGAGCAGTTCTTC.

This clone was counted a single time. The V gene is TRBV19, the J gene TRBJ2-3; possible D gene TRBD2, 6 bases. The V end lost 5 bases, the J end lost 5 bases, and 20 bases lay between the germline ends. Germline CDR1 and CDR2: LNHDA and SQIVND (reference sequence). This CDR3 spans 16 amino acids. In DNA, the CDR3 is TGTGCCAGTAGTTCGCAAACCCCTCGGGGGAAAGATACGCAGTATTTT. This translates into CASSSQTPRGKDTQYF.

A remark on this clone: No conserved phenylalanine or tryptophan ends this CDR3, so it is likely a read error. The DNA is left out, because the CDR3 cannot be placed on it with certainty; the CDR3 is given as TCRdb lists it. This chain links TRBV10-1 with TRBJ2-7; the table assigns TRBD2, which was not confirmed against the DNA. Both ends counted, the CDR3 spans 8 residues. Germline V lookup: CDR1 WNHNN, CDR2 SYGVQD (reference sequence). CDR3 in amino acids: CASSELVS.

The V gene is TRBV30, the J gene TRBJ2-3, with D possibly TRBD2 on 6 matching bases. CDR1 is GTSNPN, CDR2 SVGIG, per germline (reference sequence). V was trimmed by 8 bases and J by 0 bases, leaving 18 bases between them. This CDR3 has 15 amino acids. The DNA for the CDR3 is TGTGCCCGGCAGGCGGGACCAACTAGCACAGATACGCAGTATTTT. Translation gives CARQAGPTSTDTQYF.

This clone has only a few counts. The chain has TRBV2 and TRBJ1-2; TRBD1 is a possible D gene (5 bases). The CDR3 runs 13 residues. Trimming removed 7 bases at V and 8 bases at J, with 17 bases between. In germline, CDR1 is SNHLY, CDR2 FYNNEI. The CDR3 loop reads CASIRGYEIGYTF. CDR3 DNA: TGTGCCAGCATCCGGGGCTACGAGATAGGCTACACCTTC.

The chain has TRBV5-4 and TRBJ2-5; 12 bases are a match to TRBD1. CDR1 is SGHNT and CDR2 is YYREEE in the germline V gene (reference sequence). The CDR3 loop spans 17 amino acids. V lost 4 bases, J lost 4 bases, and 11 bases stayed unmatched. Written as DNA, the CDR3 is TGTGCCAGCAGCAGGCCGGGACAGGGGGCGCTTCGAGAGACCCAGTACTTC. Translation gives CASSRPGQGALRETQYF. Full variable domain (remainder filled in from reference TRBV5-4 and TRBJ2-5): ETGVTQSPTHLIKTRGQQVTLRCSSQSGHNTVSWYQQALGQGPQFIFQYYREEENGRGNFPPRFSGLQFPNYSSELNVNALELDDSALYLCASSRPGQGALRETQYFGPGTRLLVL.

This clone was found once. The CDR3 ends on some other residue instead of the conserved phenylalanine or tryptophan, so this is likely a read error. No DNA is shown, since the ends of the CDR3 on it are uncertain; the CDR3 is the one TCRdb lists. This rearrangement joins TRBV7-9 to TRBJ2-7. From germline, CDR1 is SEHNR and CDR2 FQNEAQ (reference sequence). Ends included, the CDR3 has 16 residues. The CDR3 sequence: CASSLAPSIPTVDILM.

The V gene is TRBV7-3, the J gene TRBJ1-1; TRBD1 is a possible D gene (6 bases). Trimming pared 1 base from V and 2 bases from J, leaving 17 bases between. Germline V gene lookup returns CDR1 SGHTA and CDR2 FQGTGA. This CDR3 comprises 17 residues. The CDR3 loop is CASSLRGPSGLNTEAFF. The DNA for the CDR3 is TGTGCCAGCAGCTTAAGGGGGCCCTCTGGGCTCAACACTGAAGCTTTCTTT.

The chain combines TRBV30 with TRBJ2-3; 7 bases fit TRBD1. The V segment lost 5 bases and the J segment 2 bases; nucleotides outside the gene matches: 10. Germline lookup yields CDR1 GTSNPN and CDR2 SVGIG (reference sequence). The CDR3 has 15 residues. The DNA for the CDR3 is TGTGCCTGGGAACGGACAGGTGGTATCACAGATACGCAGTATTTT. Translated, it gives CAWERTGGITDTQYF.

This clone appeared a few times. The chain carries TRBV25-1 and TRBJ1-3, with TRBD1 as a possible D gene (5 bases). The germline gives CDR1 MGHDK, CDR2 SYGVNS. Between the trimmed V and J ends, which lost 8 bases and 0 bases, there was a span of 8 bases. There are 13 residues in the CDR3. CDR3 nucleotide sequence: TGTGCCAGCCGGGACTTCTCTGGAAACACCATATATTTT. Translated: CASRDFSGNTIYF.

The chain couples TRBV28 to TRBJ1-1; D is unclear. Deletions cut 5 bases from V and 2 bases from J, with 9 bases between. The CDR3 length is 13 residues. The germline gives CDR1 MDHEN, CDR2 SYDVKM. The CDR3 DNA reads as TGTGCCAGCAGTCCCCTGGGAAACACTGAAGCTTTCTTT. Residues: CASSPLGNTEAFF.

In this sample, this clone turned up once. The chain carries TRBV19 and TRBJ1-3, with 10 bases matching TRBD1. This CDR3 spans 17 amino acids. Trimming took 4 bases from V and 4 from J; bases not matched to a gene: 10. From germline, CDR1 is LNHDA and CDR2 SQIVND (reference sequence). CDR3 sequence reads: CASSNRDRGPPGNTIYF. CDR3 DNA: TGTGCCAGTAGTAACCGGGACAGGGGCCCTCCCGGAAACACCATATATTTT.

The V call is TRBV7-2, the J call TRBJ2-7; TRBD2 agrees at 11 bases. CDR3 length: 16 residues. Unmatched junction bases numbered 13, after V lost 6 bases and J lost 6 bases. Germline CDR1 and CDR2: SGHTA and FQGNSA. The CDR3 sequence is CASSPLRTSGGSEQYF. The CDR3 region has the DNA TGTGCCAGCAGTCCGCTACGAACTAGCGGGGGTTCCGAGCAGTACTTC.

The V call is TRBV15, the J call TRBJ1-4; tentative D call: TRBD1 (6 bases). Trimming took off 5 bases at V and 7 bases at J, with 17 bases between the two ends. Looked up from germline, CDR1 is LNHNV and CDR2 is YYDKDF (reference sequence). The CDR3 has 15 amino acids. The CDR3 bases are TGTGCCACCAGCGGAGGAACAGGGTTGGTTGAAAAACTGTTTTTT. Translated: CATSGGTGLVEKLFF.

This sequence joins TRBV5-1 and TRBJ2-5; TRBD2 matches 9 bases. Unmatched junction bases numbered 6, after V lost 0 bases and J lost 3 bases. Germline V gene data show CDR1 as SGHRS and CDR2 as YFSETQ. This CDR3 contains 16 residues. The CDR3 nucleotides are TGCGCCAGCAGCTTGGGGCCAGCGGGGGGCGAAGAGACCCAGTACTTC. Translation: CASSLGPAGGEETQYF. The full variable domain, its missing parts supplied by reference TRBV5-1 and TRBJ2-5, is KAGVTQTPRYLIKTRGQQVTLSCSPISGHRSVSWYQQTPGQGLQFLFEYFSETQRNKGNFPGRFSGRQFSNSRSEMNVSTLELGDSALYLCASSLGPAGGEETQYFGPGTRLLVL.